The 28 T cell receptor beta chains listed next were all sequenced from one sample in a study of blood T cell repertoires in COVID-19. The data were produced by immunoSEQ multiplex PCR, yet TCRdb's version contains in-frame clones alone and is incomplete. Here the sample spans roughly 250,000 clones, approximately 83% being singletons. Sequences were obtained from peripheral blood. The receptors originated from a person aged 65-85 years with COVID-19, enrolled during active disease.

The chain uses TRBV5-6 and TRBJ2-1, with TRBD1 matching 8 bases. V dropped 6 bases and J dropped 3; count of bases not matched to a gene: 8. Germline values: CDR1 SGHDT, CDR2 YYEEEE. The CDR3 loop spans 15 amino acids. The CDR3 sequence: CASTWTGQNYNEQFF. The CDR3 nucleotides read TGTGCCAGCACCTGGACAGGGCAGAACTACAATGAGCAGTTCTTC.

The chain carries TRBV30 and TRBJ2-7; 9 bases are a match to TRBD1. The CDR3 covers 14 residues. Germline CDR1 and CDR2: GTSNPN and SVGIG (reference sequence). The V gene end was trimmed by 6 bases and the J gene end by 1 base; junction bases not matched to a gene: 7. CDR3 residues: CACRDRERSYEQYF. The CDR3, as DNA: TGTGCCTGCCGGGACAGGGAACGATCCTACGAGCAGTACTTC.

The genes are TRBV3-1 (or the pseudogene TRBV3-2) and TRBJ2-2, with 11 nucleotides matching TRBD2. Germline V gene sequence: CDR1 LGHDT, CDR2 YNNKEL (reference sequence). The CDR3 covers 19 residues. Unmatched junction bases numbered 13, after V lost 1 base and J lost 6 bases. The CDR3 spells CASSQVGPSGGKRAGELFF. CDR3 in DNA: TGTGCCAGCAGCCAAGTTGGCCCTAGCGGGGGGAAGAGGGCCGGGGAGCTGTTTTTT.

The chain recombines TRBV5-8 with TRBJ2-5, with D unclear. The V gene's germline CDR1 is SGHTS and CDR2 YDEGEE. V gave up 1 base and J gave up 2 bases, with 6 bases separating them. The CDR3 extends over 13 amino acids. The CDR3 nucleotides read TGTGCCAGCAGCTTGTCTCTACAAGAGACCCAGTACTTC. This gives the protein CASSLSLQETQYF.

A single count supports this clone. V is TRBV7-3 and J is TRBJ2-1; the match to TRBD2 covers 9 bases. The CDR3 consists of 20 residues. Germline values: CDR1 SGHTA, CDR2 FQGTGA. Losses at the gene ends were 2 bases for V and 8 bases for J; bases not matched to a gene: 22. CDR3 DNA sequence: TGTGCCAGCAGCTTAGGGCCCGTAGCGGGAGTAGGGCGACCCCCCCATGAGCAGTTCTTC. Translation: CASSLGPVAGVGRPPHEQFF.

V and J are TRBV12-3 or TRBV12-4 and TRBJ1-3; D unresolved. Trimming shortened V by 6 bases and J by 5 bases, and 8 bases separated the two germline ends. The CDR3 consists of 12 residues. This CDR3 reads CASSEVRNTIYF. The CDR3 nucleotides read TGTGCCAGCAGCGAGGTACGAAACACCATATATTTT.

The chain combines TRBV25-1 with TRBJ1-3; TRBD1 matches at 9 bases. Germline assignment: CDR1 MGHDK and CDR2 SYGVNS. This CDR3 contains 14 residues. V lost 3 bases to trimming and J lost 4 bases; unmatched junction nucleotides: 1. CDR3: CASSDGTGGNTIYF. The CDR3 DNA follows: TGTGCCAGCAGTGACGGGACAGGGGGAAACACCATATATTTT. Full variable domain (outside the CDR3, taken from reference TRBV25-1 and TRBJ1-3): EADIYQTPRYLVIGTGKKITLECSQTMGHDKMYWYQQDPGMELHLIHYSYGVNSTEKGDLSSESTVSRIRTEHFPLTLESARPSHTSQYLCASSDGTGGNTIYFGEGSWLTVV.

The chain combines TRBV7-8 with TRBJ2-5; TRBD2 is a possible D gene (6 bases). V lost 1 base, J lost 9 bases, and 15 bases lay in between. Germline V gives CDR1 SGHVS, CDR2 FQNEAQ. The CDR3 runs to 14 residues. This chain's CDR3 is CASSLEASPGAQYF. In DNA, the CDR3 is TGTGCCAGCAGCTTAGAAGCGAGCCCGGGGGCCCAGTACTTC.

The chain links TRBV7-2 to TRBJ2-1, with 8 nucleotides matching TRBD1. The CDR3 extends over 16 amino acids. V dropped 0 bases and J dropped 7; count of bases not matched to a gene: 8. The V gene's germline CDR1 is SGHTA and CDR2 FQGNSA. CDR3 coding DNA: TGTGCCAGCAGCTTAGCCGGGACAGGAGTATGGAATGAGCAGTTCTTC. It encodes CASSLAGTGVWNEQFF.

This clone showed up just a few times. The genes are TRBV4-3 and TRBJ1-2; D unresolved. This CDR3 is built from 13 residues. Trimming stripped 3 bases from V and 5 bases from J, with 10 bases between. Germline values: CDR1 LGHNA, CDR2 YSLEER. For the CDR3, the DNA is TGCGCCAGCAGCCAGGGTTACTATTATGGCTACACCTTC. It encodes CASSQGYYYGYTF.

The gene calls are TRBV6-6 and TRBJ1-2; no definite D call. Germline V gene sequence: CDR1 MNHNY, CDR2 SVGAGI (reference sequence). The CDR3 is 14 amino acids. Between the trimmed V and J ends, which lost 5 bases and 4 bases, there was a span of 14 bases. CDR3 sequence reads: CASSHGLSSYGYTF. In DNA, the CDR3 is TGTGCCAGCAGTCACGGTCTTTCCTCCTATGGCTACACCTTC.

The chain couples TRBV4-3 to TRBJ1-4, with TRBD1 matching 12 bases. V trimming: 5 bases; J trimming: 4 bases; junction bases outside the gene matches: 11. The CDR3 loop spans 18 amino acids. Germline V gives CDR1 LGHNA, CDR2 YSLEER. The CDR3, as DNA: TGCGCCAGCAGCGAAGGGACAGGGGGCTTTGCGGGTAATGAAAAACTGTTTTTT. Its translation is CASSEGTGGFAGNEKLFF.

This chain joins TRBV6-2 or TRBV6-3 and TRBJ2-3, with a tentative D call TRBD2 (5 bases). The CDR3 extends over 17 amino acids. From germline, CDR1 is MNHEY and CDR2 SVGEGT. With 0 bases removed from V and 0 bases from J, the gap between germline ends came to 13 bases. The CDR3 coding sequence is TGTGCCAGCAGTTACTCGCGCTTGGGAGCGAGCACAGATACGCAGTATTTT. Encoded protein: CASSYSRLGASTDTQYF.

This clone showed up just once. This chain links TRBV7-3 with TRBJ2-1; 14 nucleotides align to TRBD2. Unmatched junction bases numbered 4, after V lost 5 bases and J lost 1 base. This CDR3 spans 17 amino acids. Germline V gene lookup returns CDR1 SGHTA and CDR2 FQGTGA. The CDR3 sequence is CASSPRTSGGSYNEQFF. The CDR3 nucleotides are TGTGCCAGCAGCCCGCGGACTAGCGGGGGGTCCTACAATGAGCAGTTCTTC.

This clone has just one count. This CDR3 is also generated by other DNA sequences in the sample. V is TRBV28 and J is TRBJ1-2; tentatively, D is TRBD1 (6 bases). With 2 bases removed from V and 2 bases from J, the gap between germline ends came to 9 bases. CDR3 length: 14 amino acids. The germline V gene encodes CDR1 MDHEN and CDR2 SYDVKM. In nucleotides, the CDR3 is TGTGCCAGCAGTTTAGGTCAGGGGAACTATGGCTACACCTTC. Protein: CASSLGQGNYGYTF.

The chain recombines TRBV3-1 (or the pseudogene TRBV3-2) with TRBJ2-5, with D possibly TRBD2 on 6 matching bases. This CDR3 contains 15 residues. V lost 4 bases and J lost 4, with 16 bases in between. Germline V CDR1 and CDR2: LGHDT, YNNKEL (reference sequence). This chain's CDR3 is CASSPAGLGGETQYF. The CDR3 DNA follows: TGTGCCAGCAGCCCCGCGGGACTCGGGGGAGAGACCCAGTACTTC.

The chain employs TRBV6-5 and TRBJ2-1, with TRBD2 as a possible D gene (5 bases). CDR1 and CDR2 from the germline V gene are MNHEY and SVGAGI. The CDR3 is 15 residues long. Trimming left V 7 bases short and J 3 bases short, with 16 bases between. The CDR3 loop reads CASTSRTRDYNEQFF. The CDR3 nucleotides read TGTGCCAGCACATCCCGTACCCGGGACTACAATGAGCAGTTCTTC.

The J gene is TRBJ1-2, the V gene TRBV30; no firm D call. Trimming pared 3 bases from V and 7 bases from J, leaving 12 bases between. Germline V lookup: CDR1 GTSNPN, CDR2 SVGIG (reference sequence). This CDR3 comprises 12 residues. CDR3 DNA sequence: TGTGCCTGGAGCCGGCAGTCGGGTGGCTACACCTTC. It translates to CAWSRQSGGYTF.

CDR3 DNA: TGTGCCAGCAAGGCAGACTTCTATGGCTACACCTTC. Amino acids: CASKADFYGYTF. This chain uses TRBV12-3 or TRBV12-4 with TRBJ1-2; D is unclear. Trimming stripped 7 bases from V and 4 bases from J, with 10 bases between. This CDR3 spans 12 amino acids.

This clone was seen only once. This sequence joins TRBV2 and TRBJ2-7, with 7 bases fitting TRBD1. The CDR3 is made up of 14 amino acids. J lost 4 bases, V lost 8 bases, and 11 bases had no gene match. Germline loops: CDR1 SNHLY, CDR2 FYNNEI. Here the CDR3 reads CASAVGRGIYEQYF. CDR3 nucleotide sequence: TGTGCCAGCGCAGTGGGCAGGGGGATTTACGAGCAGTACTTC.

The CDR3, as DNA: TGTGCCAGCACCTCCCCTCGACAGGAAAGCAATCAGCCCCAGCATTTT. This translates into CASTSPRQESNQPQHF. V usage is TRBV7-3 and J usage is TRBJ1-5, with D maybe TRBD1 (6 bases). CDR3 size: 16 residues. Germline V gives CDR1 SGHTA, CDR2 FQGTGA. Trimming took 7 bases from V and 1 from J, leaving 17 bases between them.

The chain uses TRBV5-1 and TRBJ1-4, with TRBD1 identical over 8 bases. V dropped 4 bases and J dropped 6; count of bases not matched to a gene: 8. This CDR3 spans 15 amino acids. In germline, CDR1 is SGHRS, CDR2 YFSETQ. For the CDR3, the DNA is TGCGCCAGCAGCCAAGGACAGGGTGGTTATGAAAAACTGTTTTTT. Its protein is CASSQGQGGYEKLFF.

J is TRBJ1-4 and V is TRBV9, with D maybe TRBD1 (6 bases). Germline V gives CDR1 SGDLS, CDR2 YYNGEE. V was cut by 0 bases and J by 5 bases, with 11 bases left in between. The CDR3 is 15 amino acids. The CDR3 region has the DNA TGTGCCAGCAGCGTAGCCCCAGGGGCCAATGAAAAACTGTTTTTT. This encodes CASSVAPGANEKLFF.

Here the CDR3 reads CASVRGVTGGTEAFF. The DNA of the CDR3 is TGTGCCAGTGTCCGAGGGGTAACAGGGGGGACTGAAGCTTTCTTT. The V gene is TRBV19, the J gene TRBJ1-1, with TRBD1 matching 8 bases. Germline CDR1 and CDR2: LNHDA and SQIVND (reference sequence). The CDR3 extends over 15 amino acids. The junction had 13 bases not matched to a gene; V was cut back by 8 bases and J by 5 bases. The variable domain in full, completed from reference TRBV19 and TRBJ1-1, reads DGGITQSPKYLFRKEGQNVTLSCEQNLNHDAMYWYRQDPGQGLRLIYYSQIVNDFQKGDIAEGYSVSREKKESFPLTVTSAQKNPTAFYLCASVRGVTGGTEAFFGQGTRLTVV.

CDR3: CATTGLQGGYTF. The CDR3 DNA sequence: TGTGCCACCACAGGGTTACAGGGTGGCTACACCTTC. This chain joins TRBV18 and TRBJ1-2; D may be TRBD1 (6 bases). The germline V gene encodes CDR1 KGHSH and CDR2 LQKENI. The V gene lost 10 bases and the J gene lost 7 bases, with 16 bases spanning the gap. This CDR3 spans 12 amino acids.

This clone turned up a few times. The V call is TRBV11-2, the J call TRBJ1-2, with D perhaps TRBD1 (6 bases). Trimming pared 5 bases from V and 4 bases from J, leaving 17 bases between. Looked up from germline, CDR1 is SGHAT and CDR2 is FQNNGV. The CDR3 runs to 15 residues. This chain's CDR3 is CASSPRRQGSYGYTF. The CDR3 coding sequence is TGTGCCAGCAGCCCTAGGCGGCAGGGGAGCTATGGCTACACCTTC.

The gene calls are TRBV19 and TRBJ2-5; a weak D match, TRBD2 (5 bases). Germline CDR1 reads LNHDA; CDR2 reads SQIVND (reference sequence). The CDR3 loop spans 14 amino acids. V was clipped by 5 bases and J by 4 bases, with 14 bases between them. CDR3 sequence reads: CASSFSEGRETQYF. In DNA form, the CDR3 reads TGTGCCAGTAGTTTCTCTGAGGGCCGAGAGACCCAGTACTTC.

The chain employs TRBV3-1 (or the pseudogene TRBV3-2) and TRBJ2-5, with TRBD2 matching 8 bases. The germline V gene encodes CDR1 LGHDT and CDR2 YNNKEL (reference sequence). The CDR3 runs to 14 residues. V lost 1 base, J lost 3 bases, and 1 base stayed unmatched. The CDR3, as DNA: TGTGCCAGCAGCCAAGTCGGGGGGGAAGAGACCCAGTACTTC. Translating it yields CASSQVGGEETQYF.